Shown below are 20 T cell receptor beta chains from a single sample sequenced in a study of blood T cell repertoires in COVID-19 (dated by TCRdb to 2019 to 2021). To prepare the library, the immunoSEQ multiplex PCR assay was applied. TCRdb limited this immuneACCESS table to in-frame rearrangements with V and J called. A share of clones is missing; checked studies link under half to unresolved V genes, and the rest is unexplained. The sample yields approximately 73,000 clones; roughly nine tenths were counted once. Roughly 9% of the sample belongs to the ten largest clones. Sequenced: peripheral blood. Receptors originate from a man at least 80 years old with acute or convalescent COVID-19.

V is TRBV4-1 and J is TRBJ1-2, with D hard to call. CDR1 and CDR2 from the germline V gene are MGHRA and YSYEKL. Trimming left V 2 bases short and J 3 bases short, with 7 bases between. This CDR3 has 13 amino acids. The CDR3 bases are TGCGCCAGCAGCCAAACGGGGTACTATGGCTACACCTTC. Encoded protein: CASSQTGYYGYTF.

This rearrangement joins TRBV12-3 or TRBV12-4 to TRBJ1-2; TRBD1 matches 11 bases. After removal of 8 bases from V and 8 bases from J, the junction contained 4 bases not matched to a gene. This CDR3 comprises 12 residues. The CDR3 protein is CASGQGAGGYTF. DNA for the CDR3: TGTGCCAGCGGACAGGGGGCTGGAGGCTACACCTTC.

The J gene is TRBJ1-5, the V gene TRBV5-6, with D possibly matching TRBD1 (5 bases). This CDR3 is built from 13 residues. The germline V and J ends were trimmed by 4 bases and 7 bases, with 12 bases remaining between them. Germline CDR1 is SGHDT and CDR2 is YYEEEE. As DNA, the CDR3 is TGTGCCAGCAGCCCTCAGGGTTTGCAGCCCCAGCATTTT. Translation: CASSPQGLQPQHF.

The rearrangement uses TRBV30 and TRBJ1-5; 7 nucleotides line up with TRBD1. Trimming took 3 bases from V and 6 from J; bases not matched to a gene: 8. Germline loops: CDR1 GTSNPN, CDR2 SVGIG (reference sequence). The length of the CDR3 is 14 residues. This CDR3 reads CAWSSQGVGQPQHF. CDR3 DNA: TGTGCCTGGAGCTCCCAGGGGGTGGGTCAGCCCCAGCATTTT.

The rearrangement uses TRBV15 and TRBJ2-1, with a weak D call TRBD1 (6 bases). The CDR3 covers 15 residues. Trimming took 0 bases from V and 2 from J, leaving 8 bases between them. Germline V gives CDR1 LNHNV, CDR2 YYDKDF (reference sequence). The CDR3 protein is CATSREKGAYNEQFF. The CDR3 nucleotides are TGTGCCACCAGCAGAGAGAAGGGGGCCTACAATGAGCAGTTCTTC.

In its sample, this clone was seen once. The chain recombines TRBV27 with TRBJ1-1, with TRBD1 matching 10 bases. Germline loops: CDR1 MNHEY, CDR2 SMNVEV (reference sequence). V trimming: 8 bases; J trimming: 5 bases; junction bases outside the gene matches: 8. This CDR3 contains 14 residues. The DNA of the CDR3 is TGTGCCAGCGGATCTGACAGGGGGCGGACTGAAGCTTTCTTT. Encoded protein: CASGSDRGRTEAFF.

V and J are TRBV7-9 and TRBJ2-1; the match to TRBD1 covers 7 bases. V trimming: 5 bases; J trimming: 5 bases; junction bases outside the gene matches: 9. This CDR3 comprises 15 residues. Germline V gives CDR1 SEHNR, CDR2 FQNEAQ (reference sequence). The CDR3 DNA sequence: TGTGCCAGCAGCCTTACAGGGGTGGGTAACAATGAGCAGTTCTTC. Protein sequence: CASSLTGVGNNEQFF.

The V gene is TRBV18, the J gene TRBJ1-2, with TRBD1 identical over 10 bases. The CDR3 has 15 residues. The germline V gene encodes CDR1 KGHSH and CDR2 LQKENI. The V and J ends lost 3 bases and 2 bases, in that order; junction bases with no gene match: 3. This chain's CDR3 is CASSPGTGVNYGYTF. In nucleotides, the CDR3 is TGTGCCAGCTCACCCGGGACAGGGGTCAACTATGGCTACACCTTC.

The V gene is TRBV11-2, the J gene TRBJ1-1, with D possibly being TRBD1 (5 bases). Germline assignment: CDR1 SGHAT and CDR2 FQNNGV. The length of the CDR3 is 13 residues. V shed 1 base and J shed 5 bases, with 8 bases lying between them. The CDR3 protein is CASSLVGGTEAFF. CDR3 nucleotides: TGTGCCAGCAGCTTAGTTGGGGGGACTGAAGCTTTCTTT. Variable domain in full (rest from reference TRBV11-2 and TRBJ1-1): EAGVAQSPRYKIIEKRQSVAFWCNPISGHATLYWYQQILGQGPKLLIQFQNNGVVDDSQLPKDRFSAERLKGVDSTLKIQPAKLEDSAVYLCASSLVGGTEAFFGQGTRLTVV.

The genes are TRBV12-5 and TRBJ2-1; 9 nucleotides match TRBD2. The length of the CDR3 is 14 residues. The germline gives CDR1 LGHNT, CDR2 FRNRAP. After removal of 10 bases from V and 2 bases from J, the junction contained 6 bases not matched to a gene. The CDR3 region has the DNA TGTGCTACTTTAGCGGGAGTACCCTACAATGAGCAGTTCTTC. Its translation: CATLAGVPYNEQFF.

The rearrangement links TRBV6-5 to TRBJ1-6; a weak D match, TRBD1 (6 bases). The ends were cut back, 7 bases at V and 0 bases at J, with 10 bases in the middle. This CDR3 spans 15 amino acids. Germline assignment: CDR1 MNHEY and CDR2 SVGAGI. CDR3 DNA sequence: TGTGCCAGCATCTTGACAGGCTCCTATAATTCACCCCTCCACTTT. Residues: CASILTGSYNSPLHF.

This sequence joins TRBV11-1 and TRBJ2-3; 8 nucleotides match TRBD1. The CDR3 length is 15 residues. Germline CDR1 and CDR2: SGHAT and FQDESV (reference sequence). V gave up 5 bases and J gave up 2 bases; unmatched junction bases: 6. The CDR3 sequence is CASSPGQAPTDTQYF. The CDR3 DNA sequence: TGTGCCAGCAGCCCGGGACAGGCCCCCACAGATACGCAGTATTTT.

The chain is built from TRBV7-2 and TRBJ1-1, with D possibly matching TRBD1 (6 bases). CDR3 length: 15 amino acids. V gave up 2 bases and J gave up 6 bases, with 16 bases separating them. Germline V gene lookup returns CDR1 SGHTA and CDR2 FQGNSA. The CDR3 loop is CASSLNGGAVAEAFF. The CDR3 DNA is TGTGCCAGCAGCTTAAACGGGGGGGCGGTCGCTGAAGCTTTCTTT.

The chain joins TRBV18 to TRBJ1-2, with 8 bases lining up with TRBD1. The ends lost 4 bases at V and 4 bases at J; junction bases unmatched: 11. The CDR3 spans 16 residues. CDR1 is KGHSH and CDR2 is LQKENI in the germline V gene. The CDR3 spells CASSLPGQGPSYGYTF. The CDR3 DNA follows: TGTGCCAGCTCACTACCCGGACAGGGCCCGTCCTATGGCTACACCTTC.

This chain links TRBV27 with TRBJ1-2; D remains unclear. The CDR3 sequence is 16 residues long. Trimming left V 5 bases short and J 7 bases short, with 23 bases between. CDR1 MNHEY and CDR2 SMNVEV come from the germline V gene (reference sequence). As DNA, the CDR3 is TGTGCCAGCAGTCCTCGCCCCCGATCCGAAATCAGTGGCTACACCTTC. This sequence encodes CASSPRPRSEISGYTF.

V is TRBV6-5 and J is TRBJ1-2; D perhaps matches TRBD1 (5 bases). There are 15 residues in the CDR3. V was pared by 2 bases and J by 7 bases, with 17 bases between. Looked up from germline, CDR1 is MNHEY and CDR2 is SVGAGI. CDR3 in amino acids: CASSYDSASRSGYTF. CDR3 DNA sequence: TGTGCCAGCAGTTACGACAGCGCCAGCCGGTCTGGCTACACCTTC.

The chain links TRBV19 to TRBJ2-2; 8 bases map to TRBD1. Germline loops: CDR1 LNHDA, CDR2 SQIVND (reference sequence). The CDR3 has 16 residues. The junction had 8 bases not matched to a gene; V was cut back by 1 base and J by 7 bases. CDR3 DNA: TGTGCCAGTAGTATAGGCGGGCAGGGGGCTGGCGGGGAGCTGTTTTTT. Its translation is CASSIGGQGAGGELFF.

The chain couples TRBV10-3 to TRBJ1-1; the match to TRBD1 covers 8 bases. Per germline, CDR1 ENHRY and CDR2 SYGVKD. This CDR3 is 13 amino acids long. V lost 9 bases, J lost 5 bases, and 8 bases stayed unmatched. CDR3 bases: TGTGCCATAAAACAGGGGGTTGAAACTGAAGCTTTCTTT. The encoded protein is CAIKQGVETEAFF.

The chain recombines TRBV6-1 with TRBJ1-3; D is uncertain. The CDR3 has 15 residues. CDR1 is MNHNS and CDR2 is SASEGT in the germline V gene. V gave up 0 bases and J gave up 4 bases, with 10 bases separating them. In DNA form, the CDR3 reads TGTGCCAGCAGTGAAGCCAGAACAAACGGAAACACCATATATTTT. Translation: CASSEARTNGNTIYF.

The chain carries TRBV2 and TRBJ1-1; TRBD1 matches at 9 bases. This CDR3 region has 12 residues. V was pared by 7 bases and J by 7 bases, with 4 bases of the junction left unmatched. Germline V gene sequence: CDR1 SNHLY, CDR2 FYNNEI. DNA of the CDR3: TGTGCCAGCACAGACAGGGGGGGTGAAGCTTTCTTT. It specifies CASTDRGGEAFF.